In its sample, the clone carrying this TCR beta chain was seen many times. The antigen remains unidentified. This library used about 400 ng RNA and molecular barcoded adaptors spanning alpha/delta and beta/gamma chains. TCRdb processed the reads anew with MiXCR; each CDR3 protein has one entry. This sample carries 100,000 to 150,000 distinct CDR3 sequences, roughly 13% of them seen once, and the ten largest clones take 11%. The ends were cut back, 4 bases at V and 0 bases at J, with 7 bases in the middle. The length of the CDR3 is 14 residues. Germline CDR1 is MNHEY and CDR2 is SVGEGT. These data originate in a study of read filtering for tumor transcriptome and immune sequencing. Sampling of bone marrow took place during active disease in every patient. Study observations and caveats: Correlation between methods rose after single-read clonotypes were removed.

The sequence was obtained from a donor at least 40 years old with multiple myeloma. This chain links TRBV6-2 or TRBV6-3 with TRBJ2-1; no reliable D call. The sample comprised a population of CD138-negative cells sorted from bone marrow. The CDR3 DNA follows: TGTGCCAGCAGTTTCACCCGCTCCTACAATGAGCAGTTCTTC. This encodes CASSFTRSYNEQFF.